Listed below are T cell receptor beta chains from one sample, sequenced in a study of blood T cell repertoires in COVID-19. Sequencing was performed with immunoSEQ multiplex PCR; in TCRdb, only in-frame clones are kept and a portion is missing. Counted here are some 69,000 clones, roughly 80% occurring once; the ten biggest clones make up approximately 15%. Material for sequencing was peripheral blood. The receptors stem from a man aged 55 to 70 with acute or convalescent COVID-19. CDR3s include the opening cysteine and the closing phenylalanine or tryptophan. D genes are given only for firm matches. Expanded clones are given a class, and other clones once, few, many or no size at all.

CDR3 DNA	CDR3 protein	V gene	D gene	clone size	J gene
TGCGCCAGCAGTGTTACCACTAGCAGGCCGACCCAGTACTTC	CASSVTTSRPTQYF	TRBV10-2	NA	NA	TRBJ2-5
TGTGCCAGCAGCCAAATGGAGGGGAAGGGCTATGGCTACACCTTC	CASSQMEGKGYGYTF	TRBV3-1/TRBV3-2	NA	few	TRBJ1-2
TGTGCCAGCAGCACCCGACAGGGGGGAGGCACTGAAGCTTTCTTT	CASSTRQGGGTEAFF	TRBV3-1/TRBV3-2	TRBD1	NA	TRBJ1-1
TGTGCCAGCACCCCATCCCGGGGGGCCAATAATTCACCCCTCCACTTT	CASTPSRGANNSPLHF	TRBV27	NA	NA	TRBJ1-6
TGCAGCGTTGAGGGAAAAACAGGTGAAGCTTTCTTT	CSVEGKTGEAFF	TRBV29-1	NA	NA	TRBJ1-1
TGTGCCAGAAGGGAGCATACCGTGGGAGCTTTCTTT	CARREHTVGAFF	TRBV6-5	NA	NA	TRBJ1-1
TGCGCCAGCAGCTTGGCCCTGGGGAGTTATCGGAACACTGAAGCTTTCTTT	CASSLALGSYRNTEAFF	TRBV5-1	NA	NA	TRBJ1-1
TGCAGTGCTAGTTTGGTAGCGGGACCCAATGAGCAGTTCTTC	CSASLVAGPNEQFF	TRBV20-1	TRBD2	few	TRBJ2-1
TGCGCCAGCAGCTCGACTAGGACAGGGCCGAACTATGGCTACACCTTC	CASSSTRTGPNYGYTF	TRBV5-1	TRBD1	NA	TRBJ1-2
TGTGCCAGCAGTTATGGCCCAGGGGATTCTACCACTGAAGCTTTCTTT	CASSYGPGDSTTEAFF	TRBV6-6	NA	NA	TRBJ1-1
TGTGCCAGCAGTTTCGACAGTCAGATAGGGGGCTACACCTTC	CASSFDSQIGGYTF	TRBV2	NA	NA	TRBJ1-2
TGTGCCAGCAGCATTCCCAGGGGGAAAATCGCTTTCTTT	CASSIPRGKIAFF	TRBV13	TRBD1	NA	TRBJ1-1
TGTGCCAGTCGCCAGGTGAGGAACACTGAAGCTTTCTTT	CASRQVRNTEAFF	TRBV6-5	NA	NA	TRBJ1-1
TGTGCCAGCACGGGACAGGGTATTAGCAATCAGCCCCAGCATTTT	CASTGQGISNQPQHF	TRBV2	TRBD1	few	TRBJ1-5
TGTGCCAGCAGCCTAATAGGACAGGGGAACTATGGCTACACCTTC	CASSLIGQGNYGYTF	TRBV2	TRBD1	NA	TRBJ1-2
TGTGCCAGTAGTAGCGGGGGGGCAGACAATGAGCAGTTCTTC	CASSSGGADNEQFF	TRBV19	TRBD2	NA	TRBJ2-1
TGTGCCAGCAGCTTGCGGGGAGAGTGGGGGGTCAATTCACCCCTCCACTTT	CASSLRGEWGVNSPLHF	TRBV5-6	NA	NA	TRBJ1-6
TGTGCCAGCTCACCGAGGGCCACTGAAGCTTTCTTT	CASSPRATEAFF	TRBV18	NA	once	TRBJ1-1
TGTGCCAGCAGCCAAGATCAGGGGCCAAACTATGGCTACACCTTC	CASSQDQGPNYGYTF	TRBV3-1/TRBV3-2	NA	medium-sized	TRBJ1-2
TGTGCCAGCAGAGGGGGCACCGGGGAGCTGTTTTTT	CASRGGTGELFF	TRBV2	NA	many	TRBJ2-2
TGTGCCAGCAGCCAAGCCGGCACAGATACGCAGTATTTT	CASSQAGTDTQYF	TRBV4-2	NA	NA	TRBJ2-3
TGTGCCAGCTCACCTTCAGGATCATTGACCGATCGGGGTAACTATGGCTACACCTTC	CASSPSGSLTDRGNYGYTF	TRBV18	NA	NA	TRBJ1-2
TGCGCCAGCAGATCGGCAGGGGGCACCGGGGAGCTGTTTTTT	CASRSAGGTGELFF	TRBV5-1	TRBD1	NA	TRBJ2-2
TGTGCCAGCAGCTTAGCCTCTTGGACTAGCGGGGGTGAAGATACGCAGTATTTT	CASSLASWTSGGEDTQYF	TRBV7-9	TRBD2	NA	TRBJ2-3
TGCGCCAGCAGCTTGCTATCGACCTCGGGGATGAACACTGAAGCTTTCTTT	CASSLLSTSGMNTEAFF	TRBV5-1	NA	NA	TRBJ1-1
TGTGCCAGCGGCGGCAGGGTAAACACCGGGGAGCTGTTTTTT	CASGGRVNTGELFF	TRBV7-2	NA	few	TRBJ2-2
TGCGCCAGCAGCGCAGGACAGGGATACACTGAAGCTTTCTTT	CASSAGQGYTEAFF	TRBV5-1	TRBD1	NA	TRBJ1-1
TGTGCCAGCAGACAGACAGGGATTGGTGGCTACACCTTC	CASRQTGIGGYTF	TRBV5-8	TRBD1	NA	TRBJ1-2
TGCGCCAGCAGCCGTGAAACAGGGGGTAATTCACCCCTCCACTTT	CASSRETGGNSPLHF	TRBV4-1	TRBD1	NA	TRBJ1-6
TGTGCCAGCGGGGACAGGATCTCTGGAAACACCATATATTTT	CASGDRISGNTIYF	TRBV19	TRBD1	NA	TRBJ1-3
TGCAGCGTTGAATTTGGCAGGTCTGGCTACACCTTC	CSVEFGRSGYTF	TRBV29-1	NA	NA	TRBJ1-2
TGTGCCAGCGCACCCGGGACAGCATCCTACAATGAGCAGTTCTTC	CASAPGTASYNEQFF	TRBV5-8	TRBD1	NA	TRBJ2-1
TGTGCCAGCATCCAAGGGGGGGGAGCTTTCTTT	CASIQGGGAFF	TRBV6-5	NA	NA	TRBJ1-1
TGTGCCAGCAGTGAAGTAGGGGTGAGCGAATTAGACACTGAAGCTTTCTTT	CASSEVGVSELDTEAFF	TRBV6-1	NA	many	TRBJ1-1
TGCGCCAGCAGCCAAGACATAAGGGGACAGGGGGCCCCGTCGAGTGGCTACACCTTC	CASSQDIRGQGAPSSGYTF	TRBV4-1	TRBD1	few	TRBJ1-2
TGTGCCAGTAGTATAGAACGACAGGGTCGGAAGGGAATTGGGGCCAACGTCCTGACTTTC	CASSIERQGRKGIGANVLTF	TRBV19	TRBD1	NA	TRBJ2-6
TGTGCCAGCAGAAGCGGTTTGGGGCAGCCCCAGCATTTT	CASRSGLGQPQHF	TRBV7-9	NA	NA	TRBJ1-5
TGTGCCAGCTCACCAAATTTGGCAGGGGGCGGTCAGCCCCAGCATTTT	CASSPNLAGGGQPQHF	TRBV18	TRBD1	NA	TRBJ1-5
TGTGCCAGCACCCCGCCAGGGTGGAATCAGCCCCAGCATTTT	CASTPPGWNQPQHF	TRBV6-2/TRBV6-3	NA	few	TRBJ1-5
TGCGCCAGCAGCCGATCGTTCGGGACAGGGAACTATGGCTACACCTTC	CASSRSFGTGNYGYTF	TRBV4-3	TRBD1	NA	TRBJ1-2
TGTGCCACCAGCCCCTCATACAGGGGTGATTCACCCCTCCACTTT	CATSPSYRGDSPLHF	TRBV15	TRBD1	NA	TRBJ1-6
TGTGCCAGCAGCTTTTTAGGAGGGTCCGATAGCGAGCAGTACTTC	CASSFLGGSDSEQYF	TRBV5-5	NA	NA	TRBJ2-7
TGTGCCAGCAGTGACTTCACAGGGGTTCAGCCCCAGCATTTT	CASSDFTGVQPQHF	TRBV25-1	TRBD1	NA	TRBJ1-5
TGTGCCAGCAGCTCCAGACTAGCGGGGGGCCAGGACAATGAGCAGTTCTTC	CASSSRLAGGQDNEQFF	TRBV7-3	TRBD2	NA	TRBJ2-1
TGTGCCAGCAGCCGACAGGGAAGCTCCTACGAGCAGTACTTC	CASSRQGSSYEQYF	TRBV5-6	TRBD1	NA	TRBJ2-7
TGCGCCAGCCGTCGGACAGGGGCGGGCACCGGGGAGCTGTTTTTT	CASRRTGAGTGELFF	TRBV5-1	TRBD1	NA	TRBJ2-2